The present TCR beta chain was sequenced within a study of beta chain features in type 1 diabetes. Study overall: On cell yields, gender and age, patients and healthy donors were similar. Findings and limits, study-wide: TCRB CDR3 length was moderately but significantly reduced in all four CD4+ subsets of Type 1 diabetes patients. Cells carrying high TCR expression could end up over-represented when cDNA is sequenced.

Isolation of CD4+ naive, central memory, regulatory and stem cell-like memory cells was achieved by sorting via CD45RO/CCR7/CD25/CD127/CD95/CD27. Purity exceeding 95% was reached by all sorted populations. What was sequenced were expressed TCRB transcripts, since all of the isolated RNA had been reverse transcribed. Profiling relied on immunoSEQ multiplex PCR, and the TCRdb table lists in-frame clones only, not all of them. The data contain under 300,000 clones, more than 11% of them singletons. For this clone: The antigen is unknown.

V was clipped by 4 bases and J by 2 bases; unmatched bases: 8. This CDR3 comprises 16 residues. CDR1 and CDR2 from the germline V gene are SGHNT and YYREEE (reference sequence). Sequencing was carried out using naive CD4+ T cells from blood. The clonotype was recovered from a man aged 30 to 39 with type 1 diabetes. The chain carries TRBV5-4 and TRBJ2-5; 10 nucleotides line up with TRBD1. The CDR3 loop is CASSAMTGGGQETQYF. CDR3 DNA sequence: TGTGCCAGCAGCGCCATGACAGGGGGCGGGCAAGAGACCCAGTACTTC. Full variable domain (missing parts from reference TRBV5-4 and TRBJ2-5): ETGVTQSPTHLIKTRGQQVTLRCSSQSGHNTVSWYQQALGQGPQFIFQYYREEENGRGNFPPRFSGLQFPNYSSELNVNALELDDSALYLCASSAMTGGGQETQYFGPGTRLLVL.